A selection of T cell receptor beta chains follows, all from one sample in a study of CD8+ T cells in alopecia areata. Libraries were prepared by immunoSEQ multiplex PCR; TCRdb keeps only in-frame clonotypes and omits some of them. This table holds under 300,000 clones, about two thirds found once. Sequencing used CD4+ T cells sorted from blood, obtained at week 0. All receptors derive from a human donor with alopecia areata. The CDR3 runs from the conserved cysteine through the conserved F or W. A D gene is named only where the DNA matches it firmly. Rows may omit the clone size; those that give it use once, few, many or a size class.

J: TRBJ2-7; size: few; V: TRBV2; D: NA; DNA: TGTGCCAGCAGTGTCGGGACCTCTCGCTACGAGCAGTACTTC; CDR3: CASSVGTSRYEQYF
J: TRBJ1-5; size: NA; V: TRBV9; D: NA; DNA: TGTGCCAGCAGCGTGACATGGGGGGATCAGCCCCAGCATTTT; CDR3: CASSVTWGDQPQHF
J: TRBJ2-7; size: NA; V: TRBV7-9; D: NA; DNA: TGTGCCAGCAGCTTATTTGGTAATAGGTTTACCTACGAGCAGTACTTC; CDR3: CASSLFGNRFTYEQYF
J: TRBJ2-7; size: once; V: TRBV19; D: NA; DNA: TGTGCCAGTAGTATAAGGGCCCTAGACTCCTACGAGCAGTACTTC; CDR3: CASSIRALDSYEQYF
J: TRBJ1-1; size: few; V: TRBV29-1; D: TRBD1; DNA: TGCAGCGTCACGACCGCAGGGGGCTACATGAACACTGAAGCTTTCTTT; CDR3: CSVTTAGGYMNTEAFF
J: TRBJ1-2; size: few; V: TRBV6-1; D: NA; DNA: TGTGCCAGCATCAAGTCGGCTGAAGGCTACACCTTC; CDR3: CASIKSAEGYTF
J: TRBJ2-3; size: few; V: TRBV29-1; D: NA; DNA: TGCAGCGCGGACAGCAGCACAGATACGCAGTATTTT; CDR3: CSADSSTDTQYF
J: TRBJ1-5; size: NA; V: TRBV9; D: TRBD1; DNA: TGTGCCAGCAGCGCCGAGGGACAGTTCAATCAGCCCCAGCATTTT; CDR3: CASSAEGQFNQPQHF
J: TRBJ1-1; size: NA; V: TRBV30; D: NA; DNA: TGTGCCTGGAAGGGGCAGGCTGAAGCTTTCTTT; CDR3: CAWKGQAEAFF
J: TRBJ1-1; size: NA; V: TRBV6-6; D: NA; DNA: TGTGCCAGCAGAAGAGGGTTGGGCACTGAAGCTTTCTTT; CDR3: CASRRGLGTEAFF
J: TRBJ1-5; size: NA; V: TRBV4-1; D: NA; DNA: TGCGCCAGCAGCCCTCTGGCGATGGTGAATAGCAATCAGCCCCAGCATTTT; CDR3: CASSPLAMVNSNQPQHF
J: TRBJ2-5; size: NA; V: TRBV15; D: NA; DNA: TGTGCCACCAGCAGGGAATCCCTAGCCCAAGAGACCCAGTACTTC; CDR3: CATSRESLAQETQYF
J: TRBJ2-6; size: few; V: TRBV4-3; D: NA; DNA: TGCGCCAGCAGCCAAACCACAGGGACTGGGGCCAACGTCCTGACTTTC; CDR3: CASSQTTGTGANVLTF
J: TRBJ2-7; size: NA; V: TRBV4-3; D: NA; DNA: TGCGCCAGCAGCCAAGTACTACTCGGTTACGAGCAGTACTTC; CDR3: CASSQVLLGYEQYF
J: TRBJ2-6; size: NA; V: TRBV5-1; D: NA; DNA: TGCGCCAGCAGCTTGGCCACCGGACCCGGGGCCAACGTCCTGACTTTC; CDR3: CASSLATGPGANVLTF
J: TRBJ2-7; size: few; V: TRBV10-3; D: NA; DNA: TGTGCCACCGAGGGGGTCTCGGGAGAGCAGTACTTC; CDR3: CATEGVSGEQYF
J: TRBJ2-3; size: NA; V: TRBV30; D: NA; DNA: TGTGCCTGGAGTGTACAGCGGGTAGATACGCAGTATTTT; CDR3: CAWSVQRVDTQYF
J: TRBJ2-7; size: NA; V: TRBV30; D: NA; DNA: TGTGCCTGGAGGGAGGGGGGGAATAGGAACGAGCAGTACTTC; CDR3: CAWREGGNRNEQYF
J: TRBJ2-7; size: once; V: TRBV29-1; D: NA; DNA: TGCAGCGTTGTAAGGGGCAGCACCTACGAGCAGTACTTC; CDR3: CSVVRGSTYEQYF
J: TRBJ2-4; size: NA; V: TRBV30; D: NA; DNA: TGTGCCTGGAGCGAGGGGGGGGCCTTAGCCAAAAACATTCAGTACTTC; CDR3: CAWSEGGALAKNIQYF
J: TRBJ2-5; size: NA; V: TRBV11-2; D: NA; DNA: TGTGCCAGCAGCTCGGACAGACAACAAGAGACCCAGTACTTC; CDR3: CASSSDRQQETQYF
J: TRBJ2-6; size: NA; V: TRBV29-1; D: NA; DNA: TGCAGCGTTGGGGTGATACATTCTGGGGCCAACGTCCTGACTTTC; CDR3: CSVGVIHSGANVLTF
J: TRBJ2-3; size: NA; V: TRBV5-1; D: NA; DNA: TGCGCCAGCAGCTTGGAGGTCCGCGTGGGAGTTCCAGATACGCAGTATTTT; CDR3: CASSLEVRVGVPDTQYF
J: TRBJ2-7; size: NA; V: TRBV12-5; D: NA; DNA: TGTGCTAGTGGTTTAGGACTGCGCCCCGAGCAGTACTTC; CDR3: CASGLGLRPEQYF
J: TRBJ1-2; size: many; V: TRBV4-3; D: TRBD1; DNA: TGCGCCAGCAGCCAGCAGACAGGGGATGGCTACACCTTC; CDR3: CASSQQTGDGYTF
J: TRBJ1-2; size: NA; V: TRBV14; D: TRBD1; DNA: TGTGCCAGCAGCCAAGGAGTGTGGAGGGGGCTGGGCTACACCTTC; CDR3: CASSQGVWRGLGYTF
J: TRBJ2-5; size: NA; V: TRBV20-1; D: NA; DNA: TGCAGTGCCCTCGACCAAGAGACCCAGTACTTC; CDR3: CSALDQETQYF
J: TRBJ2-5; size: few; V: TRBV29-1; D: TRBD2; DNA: TGCAGCGCTGTAGCGGGGGGACAAGAGACCCAGTACTTC; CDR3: CSAVAGGQETQYF
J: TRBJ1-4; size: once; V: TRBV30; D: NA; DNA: TGTGCCTGGAGTGTTTTAGGGATTAATGAAAAACTGTTTTTT; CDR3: CAWSVLGINEKLFF
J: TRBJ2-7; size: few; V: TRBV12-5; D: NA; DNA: TGTGCTAGTGGTTTGGTACGGGAGCAGTACTTC; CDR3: CASGLVREQYF
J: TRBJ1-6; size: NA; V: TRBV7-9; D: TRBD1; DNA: TGTGCCGGAGAGGCAGGGGGGAATTCACCCCTCCACTTT; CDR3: CAGEAGGNSPLHF
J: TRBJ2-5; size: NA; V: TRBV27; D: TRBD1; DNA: TGTGCCAGCAGTTTACCAGTCCCGGGACAGGTTTTGGAGACCCAGTACTTC; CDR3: CASSLPVPGQVLETQYF
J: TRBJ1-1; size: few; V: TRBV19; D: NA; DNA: TGTGCCAGTAGTCCGACAGGACTTTCGAACACTGAAGCTTTCTTT; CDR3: CASSPTGLSNTEAFF
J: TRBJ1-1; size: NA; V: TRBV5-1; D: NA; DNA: TGCGCCAGCAGTCCACAGGGTGGTGGCACTGAAGCTTTCTTT; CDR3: CASSPQGGGTEAFF
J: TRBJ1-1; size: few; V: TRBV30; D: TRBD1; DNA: TGTGCCTGGAGCGGACAGGGGAACACTGAAGCTTTCTTT; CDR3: CAWSGQGNTEAFF
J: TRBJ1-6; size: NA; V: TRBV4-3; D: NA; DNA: TGCGCCAGCAGCCAATGGGCCTATAATTCACCCCTCCACTTT; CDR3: CASSQWAYNSPLHF
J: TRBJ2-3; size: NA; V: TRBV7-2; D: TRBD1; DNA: TGTGCCAGCAGCTCGGGACAGGCCGCAGATACGCAGTATTTT; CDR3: CASSSGQAADTQYF
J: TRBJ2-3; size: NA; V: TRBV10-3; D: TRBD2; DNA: TGTGCCATCAGCGCACCCCCGGGAGGCGATAGCACAGATACGCAGTATTTT; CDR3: CAISAPPGGDSTDTQYF
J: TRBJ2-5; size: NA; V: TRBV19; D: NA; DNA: TGTGCCAGTAGCATCGGTCTCTTCCAAGAGACCCAGTACTTC; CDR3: CASSIGLFQETQYF
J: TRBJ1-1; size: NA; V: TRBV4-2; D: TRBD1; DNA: TGTGCCAGCAGCGTATACAGGGGGAACACTGAAGCTTTCTTT; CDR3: CASSVYRGNTEAFF
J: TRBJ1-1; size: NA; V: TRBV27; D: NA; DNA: TGTGCCAGCAGTCACGGTGGAGAAGCTTTCTTT; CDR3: CASSHGGEAFF
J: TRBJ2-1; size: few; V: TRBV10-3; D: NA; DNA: TGTGCCATCGATAGCCCGGGGCGCAATGAGCAGTTCTTC; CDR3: CAIDSPGRNEQFF
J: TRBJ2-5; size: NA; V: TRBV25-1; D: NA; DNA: TGTGCCAGCAGTGAATTTGCTGCCCAGTACTTC; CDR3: CASSEFAAQYF
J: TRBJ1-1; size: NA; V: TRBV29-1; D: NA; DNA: TGCAGCGTTGAAGATCGTTGGGGGATGAGGGAGGACACTGAAGCTTTCTTT; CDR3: CSVEDRWGMREDTEAFF
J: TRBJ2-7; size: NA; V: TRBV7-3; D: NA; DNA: TGTGCCAGCAGCCCGGGAGGGACAGTGATCTTAGAGCAGTACTTC; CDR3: CASSPGGTVILEQYF